This TCR beta chain was obtained from a study of cytomegalovirus exposure and HLA in healthy donors. Study in general: Membership in the Caucasian-associated ancestry cluster was found for 65% to 85% of 300 to 500 genotyped donors.

The PCR contained 60 Vbeta and 13 Jbeta primers. Sequencing was performed with immunoSEQ multiplex PCR; in TCRdb, only in-frame clones are kept and a portion is missing. The repertoire has about 190,000 clones, roughly 81% of them found once; the top ten carry approximately 3.1%. The CDR3 has 15 residues. The ends were cut back, 1 base at V and 4 bases at J, with 11 bases in the middle. Germline V lookup: CDR1 SGHRS, CDR2 YFSETQ. Details on this clone: Its antigen is unidentified.

Whole-study results and caveats: In a later analysis, specific HLA alleles were associated with 15,000 to 20,000 TCR beta sequences at a 0.05 false discovery rate.

This sequence was found in a woman aged 25 to 39 in good health and CMV-seropositive. The chain carries TRBV5-1 and TRBJ2-2; D ambiguous. The sequenced material came from PBMCs. The CDR3 DNA sequence: TGCGCCAGCAGCTTGTCCTACCTTACCACCGGGGAGCTGTTTTTT. It yields the protein CASSLSYLTTGELFF. Full variable domain (outside the CDR3, taken from reference TRBV5-1 and TRBJ2-2): KAGVTQTPRYLIKTRGQQVTLSCSPISGHRSVSWYQQTPGQGLQFLFEYFSETQRNKGNFPGRFSGRQFSNSRSEMNVSTLELGDSALYLCASSLSYLTTGELFFGEGSRLTVL.